Below are 24 T cell receptor beta chains sequenced from a single sample in a study of OX40 agonist ivuxolimab in advanced cancers. Repertoires were generated with immunoSEQ multiplex PCR, while TCRdb's copy carries only in-frame clones and drops some. The sample includes some 94,000 clones, 92% seen only once; the top ten take about 3.4%. The sequenced sample was CD4+ or CD8+ T cells sorted from blood, obtained in a trial of the OX40 agonist ivuxolimab. These receptors were collected from an adult with an advanced solid tumor such as melanoma, head and neck, liver or kidney cancer.

The chain combines TRBV27 with TRBJ2-7; 7 bases match TRBD1. This CDR3 is 13 amino acids long. Germline V CDR1 and CDR2: MNHEY, SMNVEV (reference sequence). V dropped 5 bases and J dropped 4; count of bases not matched to a gene: 5. CDR3 residues: CASSPRQGYEQYF. The CDR3 nucleotides are TGTGCCAGCAGTCCCCGACAGGGTTACGAGCAGTACTTC.

The J gene is TRBJ2-2, the V gene TRBV30, with D tentatively TRBD1 (6 bases). Germline loops: CDR1 GTSNPN, CDR2 SVGIG (reference sequence). This CDR3 is 15 amino acids long. The V and J ends lost 2 bases and 5 bases respectively, with 15 bases between them. The CDR3 DNA reads as TGTGCCTGGAGTTCCCCACACGACAGGACCGGGGAGCTGTTTTTT. Residues: CAWSSPHDRTGELFF.

The chain uses TRBV5-1 and TRBJ2-3; either TRBD1 or TRBD2 may supply D (6 bases each). Germline CDR1 SGHRS, CDR2 YFSETQ. V was clipped by 6 bases and J by 5 bases, with 19 bases between them. CDR3 length: 15 amino acids. The CDR3 loop reads CASTPGPRGGDTQYF. The CDR3 DNA reads TGCGCCAGCACCCCGGGACCCAGGGGAGGAGATACGCAGTATTTT.

CDR3 amino acids: CASSIFLPGSGANVLTF. The CDR3 bases are TGTGCCAGTAGTATATTTCTTCCCGGCTCTGGGGCCAACGTCCTGACTTTC. The gene calls are TRBV19 and TRBJ2-6; no clear D gene. V dropped 2 bases and J dropped 0 bases, with 11 bases sitting between them. The germline gives CDR1 LNHDA, CDR2 SQIVND (reference sequence). The CDR3 contains 17 residues.

The rearrangement uses TRBV10-3 and TRBJ1-2; 10 nucleotides align to TRBD1. Germline loops: CDR1 ENHRY, CDR2 SYGVKD. CDR3 length: 13 residues. Trimming removed 10 bases from V and 4 bases from J; junction bases left unmatched: 6. In nucleotides, the CDR3 is TGTGCCACGACAGGGGGCGGTAGCTATGGCTACACCTTC. It codes for CATTGGGSYGYTF.

The table lists this clone with a few counts. V usage is TRBV5-6 and J usage is TRBJ1-5, with D perhaps TRBD1 (5 bases). Germline CDR1 is SGHDT and CDR2 is YYEEEE. CDR3 size: 14 residues. Trimming took 0 bases from V and 7 from J, leaving 11 bases between them. The CDR3 protein is CASSLGQGRQPQHF. As DNA, the CDR3 is TGTGCCAGCAGCTTGGGGCAGGGTCGCCAGCCCCAGCATTTT.

The chain couples TRBV27 to TRBJ2-1; 7 bases line up with TRBD2. The germline gives CDR1 MNHEY, CDR2 SMNVEV (reference sequence). The CDR3 runs to 15 residues. Germline trimming cut 3 bases from V and 5 bases from J; bases unmatched to any gene: 7. The CDR3, as DNA: TGTGCCAGCAGTTTTTCTCCCGGGACTAACAATGAGCAGTTCTTC. It translates to CASSFSPGTNNEQFF.

The chain joins TRBV9 to TRBJ1-1; tentatively, D is TRBD1 (5 bases). The CDR3 covers 14 residues. Germline CDR1 SGDLS, CDR2 YYNGEE. Deletions cut 0 bases from V and 11 bases from J, with 17 bases between. This CDR3 reads CASSVAGNGAEAFF. CDR3 sequence (DNA): TGTGCCAGCAGCGTAGCAGGTAATGGGGCAGAGGCTTTCTTT.

J is TRBJ2-5 and V is TRBV21-1; no DNA check was done on the table's D call, TRBD2. TRBV21-1 is an annotated pseudogene. The CDR3 is 13 amino acids. CDR3 protein: CASKPGGLETQYF. As DNA, the CDR3 is TGTGCCAGCAAACCGGGGGGGTTAGAGACCCAGTACTTC.

V and J are TRBV28 and TRBJ2-2; D is perhaps TRBD2 (5 bases). Trimming removed 6 bases at V and 3 bases at J, with 17 bases between. The CDR3 totals 16 residues. In germline, CDR1 is MDHEN, CDR2 SYDVKM. The CDR3 protein is CASRPQRTRDTGELFF. CDR3 DNA: TGTGCCAGCAGACCTCAGAGAACTAGAGACACCGGGGAGCTGTTTTTT.

The chain joins TRBV15 to TRBJ2-2; tentatively, D is TRBD1 (6 bases). V shed 5 bases and J shed 6 bases, with 10 bases lying between them. The CDR3 has 13 amino acids. Looked up from germline, CDR1 is LNHNV and CDR2 is YYDKDF (reference sequence). DNA for the CDR3: TGTGCCACCAGCGTACAGGGATCCGGGGAGCTGTTTTTT. This gives the protein CATSVQGSGELFF. Complete variable domain (other parts from reference TRBV15 and TRBJ2-2): DAMVIQNPRYQVTQFGKPVTLSCSQTLNHNVMYWYQQKSSQAPKLLFHYYDKDFNNEADTPDNFQSRRPNTSFCFLDIRSPGLGDTAMYLCATSVQGSGELFFGEGSRLTVL.

This clone was seen more than once but under ten times. This chain uses TRBV5-4 with TRBJ1-2; the D is unclear. V was pared by 1 base and J by 7 bases, with 14 bases between. The CDR3 contains 14 residues. Germline CDR1 and CDR2: SGHNT and YYREEE (reference sequence). The CDR3 nucleotides read TGTGCCAGCAGCTTGTCCCCGTCGGCGGGTGGCTACACCTTC. Amino acid sequence: CASSLSPSAGGYTF.

Only one count was recorded for this clone. CDR3 sequence reads: CASSPLGQDNQPQHF. CDR3 nucleotides: TGTGCCAGCAGCCCGCTGGGACAGGACAATCAGCCCCAGCATTTT. The V and J genes are TRBV5-5 and TRBJ1-5, with 8 nucleotides matching TRBD1. Per germline, CDR1 SGHKS and CDR2 YYEKEE (reference sequence). The CDR3 runs 15 residues. Trimming cost V 4 bases and J 3 bases; bases outside gene matches: 6.

The chain couples TRBV5-6 to TRBJ1-5; D unclear. There are 16 residues in the CDR3. V was trimmed by 1 base and J by 3 bases, leaving 14 bases between them. Germline lookup yields CDR1 SGHDT and CDR2 YYEEEE. CDR3 sequence: CASSLPTRLDNQPQHF. CDR3 DNA: TGTGCCAGCAGCTTGCCGACGCGACTGGACAATCAGCCCCAGCATTTT.

The chain employs TRBV5-6 and TRBJ1-5; no clear D. The length of the CDR3 is 12 residues. Germline V gene sequence: CDR1 SGHDT, CDR2 YYEEEE. Trimming took off 0 bases at V and 6 bases at J, with 4 bases between the two ends. CDR3 residues: CASSLGAQPQHF. The CDR3 nucleotides are TGTGCCAGCAGCTTGGGAGCTCAGCCCCAGCATTTT.

The chain carries TRBV7-8 and TRBJ2-3, with 9 positions matching TRBD2. The CDR3 has 15 residues. J lost 1 base, V lost 5 bases, and 4 bases had no gene match. Germline V gene data show CDR1 as SGHVS and CDR2 as FQNEAQ. Written as DNA, the CDR3 is TGTGCCAGCAGCCCCCGCGGGGGGGGCACAGATACGCAGTATTTT. Translated: CASSPRGGGTDTQYF.

The chain links TRBV7-9 to TRBJ2-3; D gene unclear. CDR1 is SEHNR, CDR2 FQNEAQ, per germline (reference sequence). CDR3 size: 15 residues. V lost 5 bases and J lost 2, with 14 bases in between. The CDR3 spells CASSSLGFHTDTQYF. The DNA for the CDR3 is TGTGCCAGCAGCAGCCTCGGGTTCCACACAGATACGCAGTATTTT.

The rearrangement joins TRBV27 to TRBJ2-1; D call uncertain. This CDR3 is built from 16 residues. CDR1 MNHEY and CDR2 SMNVEV come from the germline V gene (reference sequence). Trimming pared 5 bases from V and 0 bases from J, leaving 14 bases between. The chain's CDR3 is CASSVIVSLSYNEQFF. The CDR3 DNA reads TGTGCCAGCAGTGTAATAGTTTCCCTCTCCTACAATGAGCAGTTCTTC.

The chain has TRBV9 and TRBJ1-3; D call uncertain. V was cut by 0 bases and J by 0 bases, with 4 bases left in between. This CDR3 is built from 14 residues. Germline CDR1 reads SGDLS; CDR2 reads YYNGEE. CDR3: CASSVDSSGNTIYF. The CDR3 region has the DNA TGTGCCAGCAGCGTAGACAGCTCTGGAAACACCATATATTTT.

The chain carries TRBV6-1 and TRBJ2-3, with a weak D call TRBD1 (5 bases). The CDR3 has 15 amino acids. Germline assignment: CDR1 MNHNS and CDR2 SASEGT. The ends were cut back, 3 bases at V and 2 bases at J, with 12 bases in the middle. In DNA, the CDR3 is TGTGCCAGCAGTGACCCGGCCAGGGCCACAGATACGCAGTATTTT. It specifies CASSDPARATDTQYF.

A single count supports this clone. This chain uses TRBV7-9 with TRBJ2-7, with D tentatively TRBD2 (6 bases). CDR1 and CDR2 (germline): SEHNR, FQNEAQ (reference sequence). The germline V and J ends were trimmed by 4 bases and 0 bases, with 10 bases remaining between them. The CDR3 contains 14 residues. As DNA, the CDR3 is TGTGCCAGCAGCTCCCCGACTAGCTCCTACGAGCAGTACTTC. This codes for CASSSPTSSYEQYF.

The V and J genes are TRBV27 and TRBJ2-1; no definite D call. V lost 2 bases and J 0 bases, leaving 11 bases between the germline ends. Germline V gene sequence: CDR1 MNHEY, CDR2 SMNVEV (reference sequence). The CDR3 spans 16 residues. DNA of the CDR3: TGTGCCAGCAGTTTAACACTCGCACCCTCCTACAATGAGCAGTTCTTC. It codes for CASSLTLAPSYNEQFF.

J is TRBJ1-1 and V is TRBV4-1; no definite D call. Trimming shortened V by 0 bases and J by 0 bases, and 11 bases separated the two germline ends. From germline, CDR1 is MGHRA and CDR2 YSYEKL. The length of the CDR3 is 16 residues. DNA of the CDR3: TGCGCCAGCAGCCAAGATATCGCAGCTATGAACACTGAAGCTTTCTTT. It codes for CASSQDIAAMNTEAFF.

The genes are TRBV7-2 and TRBJ1-1; D is uncertain. The CDR3 contains 13 residues. The V end was cut by 4 bases, the J end by 11 bases, with 17 bases between. The germline gives CDR1 SGHTA, CDR2 FQGNSA. This chain's CDR3 is CASSSLEEGAAFF. The CDR3 DNA follows: TGTGCCAGCAGCTCCCTAGAAGAGGGCGCGGCTTTCTTT.